A single sample gave rise to the 32 T cell receptor beta chains below, sequenced in a study of blood T cell repertoires in COVID-19. Repertoires were generated with immunoSEQ multiplex PCR, while TCRdb's copy carries only in-frame clones and drops some. Among some 180,000 clones, 70% to 85% were seen once, and the ten largest hold about 5%. Sequencing input: PBMCs or T cells enriched from blood (not recorded which). The receptors here all came from an older woman with acute COVID-19.

This clone turned up a few times. The chain links TRBV9 to TRBJ1-3, with unresolved D. The CDR3 runs to 14 residues. Germline values: CDR1 SGDLS, CDR2 YYNGEE. V was pared by 3 bases and J by 3 bases, with 10 bases between. The CDR3 loop reads CASSELGGGNTIYF. CDR3 DNA sequence: TGTGCCAGCAGCGAGCTCGGTGGTGGAAACACCATATATTTT.

The rearrangement uses TRBV3-1 (or the pseudogene TRBV3-2) and TRBJ1-6; 10 bases line up with TRBD1. The V and J ends lost 2 bases and 7 bases, in that order; junction bases with no gene match: 5. CDR3 size: 16 residues. CDR1 and CDR2 from the germline V gene are LGHDT and YNNKEL (reference sequence). CDR3 nucleotides: TGTGCCAGCAGCCAATTAACGGGACAGGGGAATTCACCCCTCCACTTT. Its translation is CASSQLTGQGNSPLHF.

V is TRBV19 and J is TRBJ1-2; TRBD1 agrees at 7 bases. The germline V gene has CDR1 LNHDA and CDR2 SQIVND (reference sequence). The trim removed 7 bases at V and 0 bases at J, leaving 2 bases unmatched. The CDR3 has 13 amino acids. The CDR3 protein is CASMDRSNYGYTF. CDR3 DNA: TGTGCCAGTATGGACAGGTCTAACTATGGCTACACCTTC.

The chain uses TRBV5-1 and TRBJ1-5; maybe TRBD1 (5 bases). With 0 bases removed from V and 5 bases from J, the gap between germline ends came to 9 bases. Per the germline V gene, CDR1 is SGHRS and CDR2 is YFSETQ. This CDR3 is built from 14 residues. CDR3 amino acids: CASSLAGVDQPQHF. The CDR3 nucleotides read TGCGCCAGCAGCTTGGCGGGGGTGGATCAGCCCCAGCATTTT.

This clone occurred once. The chain has TRBV18 and TRBJ2-3; D is undetermined. V was trimmed by 3 bases and J by 0 bases, leaving 4 bases between them. The CDR3 sequence is 13 residues long. Germline V gene lookup returns CDR1 KGHSH and CDR2 LQKENI. This CDR3 reads CASSPGSTDTQYF. In nucleotides, the CDR3 is TGTGCCAGCTCACCGGGCAGCACAGATACGCAGTATTTT.

CDR3 amino acids: CASSQEKVGTRRFF. The CDR3, as DNA: TGTGCCAGCAGCCAAGAAAAGGTGGGGACTAGAAGGTTCTTC. This rearrangement joins TRBV3-1 (or the pseudogene TRBV3-2) to TRBJ2-1; TRBD2 matches 8 bases. V shed 0 bases and J 15 bases; nucleotides not matched to a gene: 10. CDR1 is LGHDT and CDR2 is YNNKEL in the germline V gene (reference sequence). This CDR3 is 14 amino acids long.

V and J are TRBV4-1 and TRBJ2-1, with 9 bases identical to TRBD1. Trimming at V came to 4 bases and at J to 13 bases, leaving 5 bases not matched to a gene. This CDR3 has 12 amino acids. Per the germline V gene, CDR1 is MGHRA and CDR2 is YSYEKL. Written as DNA, the CDR3 is TGCGCCAGCAGCCTGGGACAGGGAGAACAGTTCTTC. Protein sequence: CASSLGQGEQFF.

The rearrangement links TRBV30 to TRBJ1-3; the D gene is possibly TRBD1 (6 bases). Germline V gene lookup returns CDR1 GTSNPN and CDR2 SVGIG (reference sequence). The CDR3 spans 15 residues. Trimming pared 3 bases from V and 1 base from J, leaving 13 bases between. CDR3 sequence: CAWSRGGASGNTIYF. CDR3 bases: TGTGCCTGGAGCCGTGGGGGGGCGTCTGGAAACACCATATATTTT.

V gene TRBV12-2 combines with J gene TRBJ1-5; no check of the table's D call, TRBD1, against the DNA was made. TRBV12-2 counts as a pseudogene. The CDR3 totals 20 residues. The CDR3 nucleotides are TGTGCAAGTCGCTTAGGAAGGGAAAGGTGGACACCCGATAGCAATCAGCCCCAGCATTTT. Encoded protein: CASRLGRERWTPDSNQPQHF.

The V gene is TRBV7-2, the J gene TRBJ2-5, with 7 nucleotides matching TRBD2. CDR3 length: 14 residues. J lost 5 bases, V lost 0 bases, and 3 bases had no gene match. Germline loops: CDR1 SGHTA, CDR2 FQGNSA. CDR3 region: CASSLAGGTETQYF. For the CDR3, the DNA is TGTGCCAGCAGCTTAGCGGGGGGGACGGAGACCCAGTACTTC.

V is TRBV30 and J is TRBJ1-4; no definite D call. V lost 5 bases to trimming and J lost 7 bases, with 11 bases between them. Germline CDR1 reads GTSNPN; CDR2 reads SVGIG (reference sequence). The CDR3 consists of 12 residues. The CDR3 here is CAWGHHIEKLFF. The CDR3 nucleotides read TGTGCCTGGGGGCACCACATTGAAAAACTGTTTTTT.

The CDR3 reads CASSRTGTSGQHETQYF. The CDR3 DNA follows: TGCGCCAGCAGCCGGACCGGGACTAGCGGGCAGCATGAGACCCAGTACTTC. V usage is TRBV5-1 and J usage is TRBJ2-5, with 12 bases that match TRBD2. The V gene end was trimmed by 4 bases and the J gene end by 5 bases; junction bases not matched to a gene: 12. CDR3 length: 17 residues. Germline loops: CDR1 SGHRS, CDR2 YFSETQ.

This chain links TRBV19 with TRBJ2-1, with D perhaps TRBD1 (6 bases). CDR3 length: 13 amino acids. Per the germline V gene, CDR1 is LNHDA and CDR2 is SQIVND (reference sequence). V lost 6 bases to trimming and J lost 10 bases, with 16 bases between them. The CDR3 reads CASSDQGQGEQFF. The CDR3 region has the DNA TGTGCCAGTAGCGACCAGGGGCAGGGGGAGCAGTTCTTC.

This chain connects TRBV18 to TRBJ2-1; 8 bases align to TRBD2. The J segment lost 6 bases and the V segment lost 0 bases, leaving 7 bases of the junction unmatched. The CDR3 length is 16 residues. CDR1 KGHSH and CDR2 LQKENI come from the germline V gene. CDR3 coding DNA: TGTGCCAGCTCACCACCCGGGACTAGGGTTGTCAATGAGCAGTTCTTC. Protein product: CASSPPGTRVVNEQFF.

The gene calls are TRBV29-1 and TRBJ2-5, with D possibly TRBD1 on 5 matching bases. The CDR3 has 12 residues. Germline V gene lookup returns CDR1 SQVTM and CDR2 ANQGSEA. The CDR3 is CSIGGHEETQYF. CDR3 sequence (DNA): TGCAGTATTGGCGGACACGAAGAGACCCAGTACTTC.

This chain joins TRBV4-1 and TRBJ1-2, with 9 bases fitting TRBD1. CDR1 is MGHRA, CDR2 YSYEKL, per germline. V lost 1 base to trimming and J lost 7 bases; unmatched junction nucleotides: 1. This CDR3 is 13 amino acids long. The CDR3 region is CASSQADRGGYTF. The CDR3, as DNA: TGCGCCAGCAGCCAAGCGGACAGGGGTGGCTACACCTTC.

The chain employs TRBV3-1 (or the pseudogene TRBV3-2) and TRBJ1-1; no clear D. The V and J ends lost 0 bases and 1 base respectively, with 9 bases between them. Germline assignment: CDR1 LGHDT and CDR2 YNNKEL (reference sequence). The CDR3 is 15 amino acids. CDR3 bases: TGTGCCAGCAGCCAAGAGTGGGGAGCGAACACTGAAGCTTTCTTT. The encoded protein is CASSQEWGANTEAFF.

This clone has only a few counts. The chain links TRBV27 to TRBJ2-1, with TRBD2 identical over 9 bases. The CDR3 is 15 amino acids. Germline V gene lookup returns CDR1 MNHEY and CDR2 SMNVEV (reference sequence). V shed 3 bases, J shed 4 bases, and the junction held 4 bases outside the gene matches. CDR3 loop: CASSLAGGEYNEQFF. The CDR3 nucleotides are TGTGCCAGCAGTTTGGCGGGAGGGGAGTACAATGAGCAGTTCTTC.

The chain is built from TRBV4-3 and TRBJ1-4; no reliable D call. Germline loops: CDR1 LGHNA, CDR2 YSLEER. This CDR3 region has 14 residues. With 4 bases removed from V and 7 bases from J, the gap between germline ends came to 13 bases. CDR3 loop: CASSRTRVSEKLFF. As DNA, the CDR3 is TGCGCCAGCAGCCGCACGCGAGTCTCTGAAAAACTGTTTTTT.

V gene TRBV11-2 combines with J gene TRBJ2-7, with D maybe TRBD2 (6 bases). CDR1 is SGHAT, CDR2 FQNNGV, per germline. Deletions cut 4 bases from V and 2 bases from J, with 15 bases between. The CDR3 is 15 amino acids. The CDR3 DNA is TGTGCCAGCAGCTCCTTTGGGGGGTTCACCTACGAGCAGTACTTC. It is translated as CASSSFGGFTYEQYF.

The chain recombines TRBV7-2 with TRBJ2-2; a weak D match, TRBD1 (6 bases). V was clipped by 5 bases and J by 6 bases, with 13 bases between them. This CDR3 has 14 amino acids. From germline, CDR1 is SGHTA and CDR2 FQGNSA. CDR3 residues: CASSATQGPGELFF. CDR3 coding DNA: TGTGCCAGCAGCGCCACACAGGGACCCGGGGAGCTGTTTTTT. Full variable domain (remainder filled in from reference TRBV7-2 and TRBJ2-2): GAGVSQSPSNKVTEKGKDVELRCDPISGHTALYWYRQSLGQGLEFLIYFQGNSAPDKSGLPSDRFSAERTGGSVSTLTIQRTQQEDSAVYLCASSATQGPGELFFGEGSRLTVL.

This clone was seen only a few times. The chain recombines TRBV29-1 with TRBJ2-3, with TRBD1 as a possible D gene (5 bases). V was cut by 7 bases and J by 0 bases, with 11 bases left in between. CDR3 length equals 13 residues. Germline V gene sequence: CDR1 SQVTM, CDR2 ANQGSEA. This chain's CDR3 is CSGLGASTDTQYF. For the CDR3, the DNA is TGCAGCGGCCTTGGGGCTAGCACAGATACGCAGTATTTT.

The J gene is TRBJ1-2, the V gene TRBV10-3; maybe TRBD1 (6 bases). The germline gives CDR1 ENHRY, CDR2 SYGVKD. The CDR3 has 13 residues. Deletions cut 4 bases from V and 4 bases from J, with 10 bases between. The CDR3 region is CAISVGGVYGYTF. CDR3 bases: TGTGCCATCAGTGTTGGGGGCGTCTATGGCTACACCTTC.

The V and J genes are TRBV19 and TRBJ2-2; 7 bases map to TRBD1. The J segment lost 4 bases and the V segment lost 3 bases, leaving 5 bases of the junction unmatched. The CDR3 is 15 amino acids. Germline CDR1 reads LNHDA; CDR2 reads SQIVND (reference sequence). The CDR3 here is CASSITGATTGELFF. The CDR3 bases are TGTGCCAGTAGTATCACAGGGGCGACCACCGGGGAGCTGTTTTTT.

The CDR3 nucleotides are TGTGCCAGCTCACCGATCTTCCGGGGTCAAAACTATGGCTACACCTTC. Its translation is CASSPIFRGQNYGYTF. The V and J genes are TRBV18 and TRBJ1-2; D remains unclear. The CDR3 spans 16 residues. Germline V gives CDR1 KGHSH, CDR2 LQKENI. V was trimmed by 3 bases and J by 2 bases, leaving 16 bases between them.

This clone appeared a single time. The chain combines TRBV19 with TRBJ2-5; 10 bases agree with TRBD2. V lost 4 bases to trimming and J lost 5 bases; unmatched junction nucleotides: 7. The germline CDR1 and CDR2 sequences are LNHDA and SQIVND (reference sequence). There are 15 residues in the CDR3. CDR3 loop: CASSTTSGNGETQYF. The CDR3 region has the DNA TGTGCCAGTAGTACCACTAGCGGGAATGGTGAGACCCAGTACTTC.

The V gene is TRBV29-1, the J gene TRBJ1-5, with 7 bases identical to TRBD1. CDR1 and CDR2 (germline): SQVTM, ANQGSEA. The length of the CDR3 is 13 residues. Germline trimming cut 7 bases from V and 2 bases from J; bases unmatched to any gene: 5. The CDR3 DNA reads as TGCAGCGCCAGGGGGGATGGCAATCAGCCCCAGCATTTT. The encoded protein is CSARGDGNQPQHF.

DNA for the CDR3: TGTGCCTGGAGTGTCCGGGACACACAGCCCCAGCATTTT. It codes for CAWSVRDTQPQHF. This chain joins TRBV30 and TRBJ1-5; D possibly corresponds to TRBD1 (6 bases). The CDR3 totals 13 residues. Trimming shortened V by 0 bases and J by 7 bases, and 10 bases separated the two germline ends. From germline, CDR1 is GTSNPN and CDR2 SVGIG (reference sequence).

V gene TRBV6-2 or TRBV6-3 combines with J gene TRBJ2-2, with 7 bases identical to TRBD2. V was pared by 5 bases and J by 6 bases, with 6 bases of the junction left unmatched. Germline V gives CDR1 MNHEY, CDR2 SVGEGT. The CDR3 extends over 14 amino acids. This CDR3 is CASSKGTIPGELFF. CDR3 DNA sequence: TGTGCCAGCAGTAAAGGGACTATCCCCGGGGAGCTGTTTTTT.

This chain uses TRBV19 with TRBJ2-4; 7 bases agree with TRBD1. This CDR3 has 14 residues. Trimming at V came to 1 base and at J to 9 bases, leaving 6 bases not matched to a gene. Germline CDR1 LNHDA, CDR2 SQIVND (reference sequence). The CDR3 reads CASSIGQGVSIQYF. The CDR3 nucleotides read TGTGCCAGTAGTATAGGACAGGGTGTTAGCATTCAGTACTTC.

The chain joins TRBV11-3 to TRBJ2-1; 7 nucleotides match TRBD1. Germline trimming cut 1 base from V and 6 bases from J; bases unmatched to any gene: 3. Germline CDR1 reads SGHNT; CDR2 reads YENEEA. The CDR3 totals 14 residues. Here the CDR3 DNA reads TGTGCCAGCAGCTTAGGGGGGACAGTCAATGAGCAGTTCTTC. This encodes CASSLGGTVNEQFF.

The chain carries TRBV6-6 and TRBJ2-5; TRBD2 aligns across 11 bases. CDR1 and CDR2 (germline): MNHNY, SVGAGI (reference sequence). The CDR3 has 15 amino acids. The ends lost 2 bases at V and 4 bases at J; junction bases unmatched: 3. This CDR3 reads CASSYRTSGGETQYF. Here the CDR3 DNA reads TGTGCCAGCAGTTACCGCACTAGCGGGGGAGAGACCCAGTACTTC.